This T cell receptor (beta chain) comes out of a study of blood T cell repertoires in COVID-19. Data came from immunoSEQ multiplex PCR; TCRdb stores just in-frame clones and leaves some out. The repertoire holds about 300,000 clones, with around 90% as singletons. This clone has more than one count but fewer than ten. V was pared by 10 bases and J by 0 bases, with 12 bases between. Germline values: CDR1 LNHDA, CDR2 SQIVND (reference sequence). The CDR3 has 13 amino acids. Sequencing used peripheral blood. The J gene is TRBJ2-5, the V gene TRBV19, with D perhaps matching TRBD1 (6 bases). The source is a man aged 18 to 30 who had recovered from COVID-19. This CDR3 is CAKKGDHQETQYF. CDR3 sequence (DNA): TGTGCCAAAAAGGGGGACCACCAAGAGACCCAGTACTTC. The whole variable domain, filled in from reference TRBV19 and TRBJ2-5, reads DGGITQSPKYLFRKEGQNVTLSCEQNLNHDAMYWYRQDPGQGLRLIYYSQIVNDFQKGDIAEGYSVSREKKESFPLTVTSAQKNPTAFYLCAKKGDHQETQYFGPGTRLLVL.